A selection of T cell receptor beta chains follows, all from one sample in a study of blood T cell repertoires in COVID-19. Data came from immunoSEQ multiplex PCR; TCRdb stores just in-frame clones and leaves some out. The sample holds fewer than 200,000 clones, 70% to 85% seen once. Source material: PBMCs or T cells enriched from blood (not recorded which). These receptors all stem from a woman in her sixties or seventies with acute COVID-19. The CDR3 runs from the conserved cysteine through the conserved F or W. A D gene is named only where the DNA matches it firmly.

D gene	CDR3 length	V gene	J gene	CDR3 protein
NA	16	TRBV23-1	TRBJ1-1	CASSQSRGYMNTEAFF
TRBD2	19	TRBV18	TRBJ2-3	CASSPLLAAFNKSTDTQYF
NA	14	TRBV6-5	TRBJ1-1	CASSLRGGYTEAFF
NA	18	TRBV27	TRBJ2-3	CASSLSGSGGASTDTQYF
NA	19	TRBV30	TRBJ2-5	CAWSVKLLSFRGARETQYF
TRBD1	14	TRBV6-5	TRBJ1-6	CASSQTGGISPLHF
NA	15	TRBV5-1	TRBJ2-5	CASSSSLAGVETQYF
TRBD1	13	TRBV5-6	TRBJ2-7	CASSPGGIYEQYF
TRBD1	18	TRBV4-2	TRBJ1-1	CASSQDSDRGFLGTEAFF
NA	17	TRBV7-2	TRBJ1-5	CASSLLPREYQGQPQHF
TRBD1	14	TRBV6-5	TRBJ1-6	CASKRTGDNSPLHF
TRBD1	14	TRBV7-9	TRBJ1-1	CASIRDRGGTEAFF
NA	14	TRBV7-2	TRBJ1-2	CASSPHPGSGGYTF
NA	18	TRBV3-1/TRBV3-2	TRBJ1-6	CASSPGGRRRATRSPLHF
TRBD1	13	TRBV5-1	TRBJ1-1	CASTTGVNTEAFF
NA	14	TRBV7-2	TRBJ2-2	CASSLASSTGELFF
NA	16	TRBV9	TRBJ2-4	CASSVGRMGGLNIQYF
NA	15	TRBV5-4	TRBJ2-2	CASSLARGNTGELFF
NA	14	TRBV7-8	TRBJ1-1	CASSPYAGGPEAFF
TRBD2	21	TRBV7-8	TRBJ2-2	CASSLGTRRRKREHQSGELFF
NA	15	TRBV19	TRBJ1-6	CASSERSSYNSPLHF
TRBD1	15	TRBV6-5	TRBJ2-7	CASSPAGTGEDEQYF
TRBD1	13	TRBV7-8	TRBJ1-2	CASSTGQRGGYTF
TRBD2	18	TRBV6-2/TRBV6-3	TRBJ2-1	CASSYRGQGLAGYNEQFF
NA	14	TRBV15	TRBJ2-5	CATSRVREKETQYF
NA	14	TRBV2	TRBJ2-7	CASSEAGAPYEQYF
NA	14	TRBV6-4	TRBJ1-2	CASSEGGPSYGYTF
TRBD2	16	TRBV27	TRBJ2-1	CASSSPGLAGVQEQFF